The source of this TCR beta chain is a study of HIV-infected patients and healthy controls. A single count supports this clonotype. Germline and junction disagree at one end, which may indicate a read error. Reverse transcription used 450 to 550 ng RNA and constant-region primers for alpha and beta. Separate chain-specific third strand synthesis with multiplexing indices produced the alpha and beta libraries. TCRdb re-analysed the 5' RACE reads in MiXCR, keeping a single row per CDR3 protein. The data contain thousands of distinct CDR3 sequences, roughly 7.4% of them seen just once; the ten biggest clones take up more than 15%. This CDR3 has 15 residues. CDR1 is SEHNR, CDR2 FQNEAQ, per germline (reference sequence). Roughly three months, about 14 weeks, into antiretroviral therapy, follow-up blood was collected. No cell fractionation was done, so the repertoire covers all unsorted peripheral blood T cells.

The TCR comes from an adult with HIV infection. V is TRBV7-9 and J is TRBJ2-2; a weak D match, TRBD2 (6 bases). The source material was blood, sampled during antiretroviral therapy. CDR3 protein: CDSSLLGGDTGELFF. The CDR3, as DNA: TGTGACAGCAGCTTACTTGGCGGGGACACCGGGGAGCTGTTTTTT.